This T cell receptor (beta chain) emerged from a study of control samples from healthy donors and cancer patients. Trimming removed 2 bases from V and 5 bases from J; junction bases left unmatched: 4. CDR1 is SEHNR and CDR2 is FQNEAQ in the germline V gene (reference sequence). CDR3 length: 14 amino acids. TCRdb keeps only in-frame clones here, not all; method: immunoSEQ multiplex PCR. This sample carries more than 85,000 clones, 84% of them seen once, and the ten largest clones take around 40%. The clonotype originates from a man in his 70s with lung cancer. The sequencing sample was made of PBMCs. The rearrangement links TRBV7-9 to TRBJ1-2; TRBD1 agrees at 8 bases. The CDR3: CASSLHGQGYGYTF. The CDR3 coding sequence is TGTGCCAGCAGCTTACATGGACAGGGATATGGCTACACCTTC.